The 21 T cell receptor beta chains reported below all come from one sample, sequenced in a study of blood T cell repertoires in COVID-19. The table came from immunoSEQ multiplex PCR; TCRdb's copy has only in-frame clones and leaves some out. This table has over 200,000 clones, approximately 82% appearing once. Sequenced: peripheral blood. The receptors were gathered from an elderly man with acute or convalescent COVID-19.

V is TRBV11-2 and J is TRBJ2-7; unclear D gene. V dropped 0 bases and J dropped 5 bases, with 8 bases sitting between them. The CDR3 has 13 amino acids. Germline V gene sequence: CDR1 SGHAT, CDR2 FQNNGV. CDR3 amino acids: CASSLETVNEQYF. The DNA for the CDR3 is TGTGCCAGCAGCTTAGAAACGGTCAACGAGCAGTACTTC.

This chain links TRBV3-1 (or the pseudogene TRBV3-2) with TRBJ2-7; D not resolved. The V end lost 0 bases, the J end lost 2 bases, and 11 bases lay between the germline ends. The CDR3 is 15 amino acids. Germline V gene data show CDR1 as LGHDT and CDR2 as YNNKEL (reference sequence). The CDR3 protein is CASSQDVGYTYEQYF. The CDR3 region has the DNA TGTGCCAGCAGCCAAGATGTGGGCTACACCTACGAGCAGTACTTC.

This CDR3 reads CAWATGMGNYGYTF. The CDR3 nucleotides read TGTGCCTGGGCTACAGGGATGGGTAACTATGGCTACACCTTC. The rearrangement joins TRBV30 to TRBJ1-2; a weak D match, TRBD1 (6 bases). Germline V gene lookup returns CDR1 GTSNPN and CDR2 SVGIG (reference sequence). Trimming stripped 5 bases from V and 1 base from J, with 14 bases between. The CDR3 totals 14 residues. Supplemented by reference TRBV30 and TRBJ1-2, the full variable domain reads SQTIHQWPATLVQPVGSPLSLECTVEGTSNPNLYWYRQAAGRGLQLLFYSVGIGQISSEVPQNLSASRPQDRQFILSSKKLLLSDSGFYLCAWATGMGNYGYTFGSGTRLTVV.

This clone was observed a few times. This chain connects TRBV7-2 to TRBJ2-2, with D unclear. The CDR3 runs to 16 residues. Germline CDR1 and CDR2: SGHTA and FQGNSA. Trimming cost V 5 bases and J 4 bases, with 17 bases left between them. CDR3 DNA: TGTGCCAGCAGCCCCCAGTACCGGGTGGGCACCGGGGAGCTGTTTTTT. Translated, it gives CASSPQYRVGTGELFF.

The DNA of the CDR3 is TGTGCCAGCAGCCAATTTGGCGGGGGCACCTTTGAGCAGTTCTTC. Protein: CASSQFGGGTFEQFF. The chain combines TRBV14 with TRBJ2-1; D perhaps matches TRBD2 (7 bases). The V and J ends lost 2 bases and 9 bases respectively, with 17 bases between them. The germline V gene encodes CDR1 SGHDN and CDR2 FVKESK. The CDR3 is 15 amino acids.

V and J are TRBV19 and TRBJ1-4; D uncertain. Per the germline V gene, CDR1 is LNHDA and CDR2 is SQIVND (reference sequence). CDR3 length equals 15 residues. With 6 bases removed from V and 5 bases from J, the gap between germline ends came to 16 bases. CDR3: CASSRSGIPNEKLFF. In DNA form, the CDR3 reads TGTGCCAGTAGCCGTTCGGGGATTCCGAATGAAAAACTGTTTTTT. Full variable domain (outside the CDR3, taken from reference TRBV19 and TRBJ1-4): DGGITQSPKYLFRKEGQNVTLSCEQNLNHDAMYWYRQDPGQGLRLIYYSQIVNDFQKGDIAEGYSVSREKKESFPLTVTSAQKNPTAFYLCASSRSGIPNEKLFFGSGTQLSVL.

The sample holds many counts of this clone. The V call is TRBV5-1, the J call TRBJ2-7; 11 bases match TRBD2. Germline V lookup: CDR1 SGHRS, CDR2 YFSETQ. The length of the CDR3 is 15 residues. V gave up 2 bases and J gave up 7 bases; unmatched junction bases: 8. The CDR3 nucleotides read TGCGCCAGCAGCTTCGATCTAGCGGGAGGCGGGGAGCAGTACTTC. It encodes CASSFDLAGGGEQYF.

The CDR3 DNA follows: TGTGCCAGCAGCATGCAGGGGAAGAGTGGCTACACCTTC. Residues: CASSMQGKSGYTF. The chain recombines TRBV7-8 with TRBJ1-2; TRBD1 is a possible D gene (6 bases). The CDR3 contains 13 residues. V was shortened by 5 bases and J by 7 bases, with 14 bases between the two germline ends. Germline assignment: CDR1 SGHVS and CDR2 FQNEAQ.

This clone occurred once. The rearrangement links TRBV19 to TRBJ1-6, with D possibly TRBD1 on 5 matching bases. The CDR3 runs to 14 residues. V lost 7 bases to trimming and J lost 7 bases, with 14 bases between them. Germline V CDR1 and CDR2: LNHDA, SQIVND (reference sequence). The CDR3 loop is CASTPTVQNSPLHF. The CDR3 nucleotides read TGTGCCAGTACCCCGACAGTTCAAAATTCACCCCTCCACTTT.

The V call is TRBV2, the J call TRBJ2-3; 8 bases align to TRBD1. The germline V gene encodes CDR1 SNHLY and CDR2 FYNNEI. CDR3 length: 14 amino acids. With 5 bases clipped from V and 2 bases from J, the junction kept 3 bases outside the gene matches. Here the CDR3 reads CASSSQGATDTQYF. The CDR3 region has the DNA TGTGCCAGCAGTAGTCAGGGGGCCACAGATACGCAGTATTTT.

This chain uses TRBV7-9 with TRBJ1-1; D uncertain. The CDR3 sequence is 13 residues long. The V gene lost 0 bases and the J gene lost 10 bases, with 12 bases spanning the gap. Germline lookup yields CDR1 SEHNR and CDR2 FQNEAQ (reference sequence). CDR3 DNA sequence: TGTGCCAGCAGCTTAGCAGTCAGTCCGGGAGCTTTCTTT. It translates to CASSLAVSPGAFF.

Remarks on this clone: Other DNA variants within this sample encode the same CDR3. The chain recombines TRBV5-1 with TRBJ2-1, with 9 bases lining up with TRBD2. This CDR3 is 15 amino acids long. Germline values: CDR1 SGHRS, CDR2 YFSETQ. The trim removed 0 bases at V and 5 bases at J, leaving 3 bases unmatched. The CDR3 nucleotides are TGCGCCAGCAGCTTGGTTGCGGGAGGGCACAATGAGCAGTTCTTC. Translated, it gives CASSLVAGGHNEQFF.

The chain couples TRBV6-5 to TRBJ1-6; D perhaps matches TRBD1 (5 bases). The V gene's germline CDR1 is MNHEY and CDR2 SVGAGI. The CDR3 has 14 amino acids. The V end lost 2 bases, the J end lost 7 bases, and 9 bases lay between the germline ends. DNA of the CDR3: TGTGCCAGCAGTTACACTCGACAGAATTCACCCCTCCACTTT. Protein product: CASSYTRQNSPLHF.

The gene calls are TRBV29-1 and TRBJ2-7; TRBD2 aligns across 7 bases. Germline assignment: CDR1 SQVTM and CDR2 ANQGSEA. Trimming cost V 6 bases and J 3 bases; bases outside gene matches: 11. The CDR3 is 14 amino acids. The CDR3 loop is CSVSVGGSRYEQYF. For the CDR3, the DNA is TGCAGCGTGTCGGTGGGCGGGAGCCGCTACGAGCAGTACTTC.

The V call is TRBV2, the J call TRBJ1-6; 11 bases agree with TRBD1. CDR1 SNHLY and CDR2 FYNNEI come from the germline V gene. The CDR3 spans 15 residues. J gave up 7 bases and V 4 bases, and 3 bases lay outside the gene matches. The CDR3 region is CASSGDRGANSPLHF. The CDR3 DNA sequence: TGTGCCAGCAGTGGGGACAGGGGGGCGAATTCACCCCTCCACTTT.

The rearrangement joins TRBV24-1 to TRBJ2-3; 12 bases align to TRBD2. J was trimmed by 2 bases and V by 4 bases; bases with no gene match: 6. This CDR3 is built from 17 residues. Germline CDR1 is KGHDR and CDR2 is SFDVKD. The CDR3 region is CATSDPGLAGYTDTQYF. CDR3 coding DNA: TGTGCCACCAGTGACCCCGGACTAGCGGGGTACACAGATACGCAGTATTTT.

This clone was counted once. The chain is built from TRBV19 and TRBJ2-3, with 7 nucleotides matching TRBD1. V lost 5 bases and J lost 0; bases outside the gene matches: 8. CDR1 and CDR2 (germline): LNHDA, SQIVND (reference sequence). The CDR3 runs to 16 residues. The CDR3 loop is CASSVTGTVSTDTQYF. CDR3 nucleotides: TGTGCCAGTAGTGTCACCGGGACAGTGAGCACAGATACGCAGTATTTT.

J is TRBJ1-1 and V is TRBV5-1; D unresolved. This CDR3 contains 16 residues. V was shortened by 0 bases and J by 0 bases, with 12 bases between the two germline ends. Germline CDR1 is SGHRS and CDR2 is YFSETQ. DNA of the CDR3: TGCGCCAGCAGCTTGGTTGTCAACACCTTGAACACTGAAGCTTTCTTT. Translated: CASSLVVNTLNTEAFF.

This chain joins TRBV7-2 and TRBJ2-7, with TRBD2 matching 7 bases. This CDR3 region has 12 residues. From germline, CDR1 is SGHTA and CDR2 FQGNSA. The trim removed 8 bases at V and 3 bases at J, leaving 4 bases unmatched. The CDR3 spells CASAGVGYEQYF. The CDR3 coding sequence is TGTGCCAGCGCGGGGGTGGGCTACGAGCAGTACTTC.

This clone was observed a handful of times. V usage is TRBV24-1 and J usage is TRBJ2-5; 7 nucleotides line up with TRBD1. CDR3 length: 16 residues. Germline CDR1 reads KGHDR; CDR2 reads SFDVKD. Trimming cost V 4 bases and J 5 bases; bases outside gene matches: 12. CDR3 DNA sequence: TGTGCCACCAGTGACTTTTTGAGGGGGCGCGGGGAGACCCAGTACTTC. Its translation: CATSDFLRGRGETQYF.

The rearrangement joins TRBV5-1 to TRBJ2-1; D ambiguous. Trimming removed 0 bases at V and 5 bases at J, with 9 bases between. The V gene's germline CDR1 is SGHRS and CDR2 YFSETQ. The CDR3 covers 14 residues. In DNA, the CDR3 is TGCGCCAGCAGCTTGGGGCAGGCTCACAATGAGCAGTTCTTC. Its translation is CASSLGQAHNEQFF.